This T cell receptor beta chain came from a study of T cells in Graves' hyperthyroidism and ophthalmopathy. V was pared by 4 bases and J by 2 bases, with 7 bases of the junction left unmatched. The CDR3 is 14 amino acids. From germline, CDR1 is GTSNPN and CDR2 SVGIG (reference sequence). RNA transcripts provided the source from which TCR beta CDR3 regions were amplified. First-round RT-PCR of the TCR CDR3 relied on the HTBI primer set. TCRdb recomputed calls from the multiplex PCR reads with MiXCR, one row per CDR3 protein. The table lists 450,000 to 500,000 distinct CDR3 sequences, under 25% of them singletons.

What was sequenced was blood. The receptor was isolated from a woman aged 70-85 years with Graves' ophthalmopathy. This chain links TRBV30 with TRBJ1-1; 7 bases are a match to TRBD1. The CDR3 DNA sequence: TGTGCCTGGAACCCCGGGACAGCAAACACTGAAGCTTTCTTT. Its protein product is CAWNPGTANTEAFF.